These 18 T cell receptor beta chains came from one sample sequenced in a study of T cells in Graves' hyperthyroidism and ophthalmopathy. TCR beta CDR3 regions were amplified from RNA. A first-round RT-PCR of the TCR CDR3 used the HTBI primer set. TCRdb passed the multiplex PCR reads through MiXCR, listing each CDR3 protein once. The sample carries hundreds of thousands of distinct CDR3 sequences, over 12% recorded once. Sample: blood. These receptors were obtained from a woman aged 40 to 50 with Graves' ophthalmopathy.

This clonotype appeared many times. The chain is built from TRBV5-1 and TRBJ1-2; 9 bases are a match to TRBD1. V shed 4 bases, J shed 6 bases, and the junction held 7 bases outside the gene matches. CDR3 length: 14 residues. Germline V gene sequence: CDR1 SGHRS, CDR2 YFSETQ. The CDR3 loop reads CASSQWTGEDGYTF. The CDR3 coding sequence is TGCGCCAGCAGCCAATGGACAGGGGAGGATGGCTACACCTTC.

V gene TRBV13 combines with J gene TRBJ2-7; D assignment may be TRBD1 or TRBD2 (7 bases each). Germline CDR1 and CDR2: PRHDT and FYEKMQ (reference sequence). V was trimmed by 8 bases and J by 0 bases, leaving 17 bases between them. The CDR3 consists of 15 residues. The CDR3 DNA follows: TGTGCCAGCGGGGGGGGGACAGCCCCCTCCTACGAGCAGTACTTC. It encodes CASGGGTAPSYEQYF.

As concerns this clonotype: Mismatch with germline at one junction end may stem from a read error. The chain employs TRBV6-2 or TRBV6-3 and TRBJ2-7; no definite D call. This CDR3 is 13 amino acids long. CDR1 and CDR2 from the germline V gene are MNHEY and SVGEGT. This CDR3 is CASSSSHRYEQYF. The CDR3, as DNA: TGTGCCAGTAGTTCCAGTCACCGCTACGAGCAGTACTTC.

This clonotype has a count of ten or more. This chain uses TRBV7-9 with TRBJ1-3, with D possibly matching TRBD1 (6 bases). Germline V lookup: CDR1 SEHNR, CDR2 FQNEAQ (reference sequence). Trimming took 5 bases from V and 2 from J, leaving 13 bases between them. The CDR3 covers 15 residues. As DNA, the CDR3 is TGTGCCAGCAGCCCGACAGGTGGAACTGGAAACACCATATATTTT. Translated, it gives CASSPTGGTGNTIYF.

This clonotype came up many times. The rearrangement joins TRBV5-1 to TRBJ2-7; possible D gene TRBD1, 5 bases. Trimming stripped 0 bases from V and 2 bases from J, with 15 bases between. There are 16 residues in the CDR3. Germline V CDR1 and CDR2: SGHRS, YFSETQ. The CDR3 DNA reads TGCGCCAGCAGCTTGGCCCCGAACCAGGGTACCTACGAGCAGTACTTC. Its protein is CASSLAPNQGTYEQYF.

This clonotype was seen ten or more times. This CDR3 reads CASSTTLGDGHYEQYF. CDR3 in DNA: TGTGCCAGCAGCACAACCCTTGGGGACGGACATTACGAGCAGTACTTC. The chain uses TRBV11-3 and TRBJ2-7, with D possibly being TRBD1 or TRBD2 (5 bases each). Germline V lookup: CDR1 SGHNT, CDR2 YENEEA. This CDR3 has 16 residues. V was pared by 5 bases and J by 4 bases, with 21 bases between.

This clonotype was found a few times. V usage is TRBV10-3 and J usage is TRBJ1-1; D remains unclear. Trimming stripped 4 bases from V and 2 bases from J, with 11 bases between. The germline V gene encodes CDR1 ENHRY and CDR2 SYGVKD. The length of the CDR3 is 14 residues. Here the CDR3 reads CAISAREENTEAFF. The CDR3 bases are TGTGCCATCAGTGCGCGGGAAGAAAACACTGAAGCTTTCTTT.

This clonotype has only a few counts. The chain has TRBV12-3 or TRBV12-4 and TRBJ2-5; 7 bases line up with TRBD1. The CDR3 contains 15 residues. Losses at the gene ends were 5 bases for V and 3 bases for J; bases not matched to a gene: 9. The CDR3, as DNA: TGTGCCAGCAGTCCTGAGTGGGGGACAGAAGAGACCCAGTACTTC. Encoded protein: CASSPEWGTEETQYF.

The sample holds many counts of this clonotype. V usage is TRBV7-6 and J usage is TRBJ1-2; TRBD1 is a possible D gene (5 bases). Germline CDR1 reads SGHVS; CDR2 reads FNYEAQ. The ends were cut back, 2 bases at V and 4 bases at J, with 11 bases in the middle. The CDR3 sequence is 14 residues long. The CDR3 coding sequence is TGTGCCAGCAGCTTACAGGGTTGGGGCTATGGCTACACCTTC. Protein: CASSLQGWGYGYTF.

This clonotype was observed many times. This chain joins TRBV20-1 and TRBJ1-5; D remains unclear. Germline CDR1 and CDR2: DFQATT and SNEGSKA (reference sequence). There are 13 residues in the CDR3. Trimming removed 5 bases from V and 1 base from J, with 9 bases in between. CDR3 residues: CSASAVSNQPQHF. CDR3 nucleotides: TGCAGTGCTTCGGCAGTCAGCAATCAGCCCCAGCATTTT.

This clonotype has a count of ten or more. The chain couples TRBV19 to TRBJ2-5, with D possibly matching TRBD1 (5 bases). Trimming stripped 7 bases from V and 5 bases from J, with 14 bases between. Germline lookup yields CDR1 LNHDA and CDR2 SQIVND (reference sequence). CDR3 length equals 13 residues. The CDR3 nucleotides are TGTGCCAGTACCCTTGGCAGGGATGAGACCCAGTACTTC. Its translation: CASTLGRDETQYF.

This clonotype was counted ten times or more. The CDR3 sequence: CSAIVQDSSYEQYF. CDR3 nucleotides: TGCAGTGCTATAGTGCAGGATAGCTCCTACGAGCAGTACTTC. V usage is TRBV20-1 and J usage is TRBJ2-7; D remains unclear. This CDR3 has 14 residues. V was pared by 4 bases and J by 0 bases, with 13 bases between. From germline, CDR1 is DFQATT and CDR2 SNEGSKA (reference sequence).

There are many counts of this clonotype. The chain couples TRBV12-3 or TRBV12-4 to TRBJ1-2; possible D gene TRBD1, 6 bases. The length of the CDR3 is 14 residues. V gave up 1 base and J gave up 6 bases, with 12 bases separating them. CDR3 in amino acids: CASSLVGHQNGYTF. The DNA for the CDR3 is TGTGCCAGCAGTTTAGTGGGACACCAAAATGGCTACACCTTC.

The chain recombines TRBV10-3 with TRBJ1-1, with D tentatively TRBD1 (5 bases). The CDR3 consists of 13 residues. CDR1 is ENHRY and CDR2 is SYGVKD in the germline V gene. V lost 4 bases, J lost 2 bases, and 8 bases lay in between. The CDR3 DNA follows: TGTGCCATCAGTGGACGGACAAACACTGAAGCTTTCTTT. This translates into CAISGRTNTEAFF.

In this sample, this clonotype turned up many times. The chain has TRBV27 and TRBJ2-7, with D unclear. Trimming left V 2 bases short and J 3 bases short, with 14 bases between. The CDR3 loop spans 15 amino acids. CDR1 is MNHEY and CDR2 is SMNVEV in the germline V gene (reference sequence). The CDR3 region is CASSLRPSIFYEQYF. DNA of the CDR3: TGTGCCAGCAGTTTAAGGCCATCTATATTCTACGAGCAGTACTTC.

This clonotype was seen at least ten times. The V and J genes are TRBV4-1 and TRBJ1-5, with TRBD1 as a possible D gene (5 bases). Trimming stripped 3 bases from V and 5 bases from J, with 14 bases between. The germline V gene encodes CDR1 MGHRA and CDR2 YSYEKL. The CDR3 contains 15 residues. The CDR3 nucleotides are TGCGCCAGCAGCCAGCTAGAGGGGCAGCATCAGCCCCAGCATTTT. It yields the protein CASSQLEGQHQPQHF.

This clonotype was observed at least ten times. The chain is built from TRBV19 and TRBJ1-2; D remains ambiguous. V lost 7 bases and J lost 3, with 9 bases in between. The length of the CDR3 is 12 residues. CDR1 is LNHDA, CDR2 SQIVND, per germline (reference sequence). CDR3 region: CASKVGDYGYTF. The CDR3 DNA is TGTGCCAGTAAAGTGGGAGACTATGGCTACACCTTC.

This clonotype was detected a few times. This clone may be a read error of a much larger clone one base away. V gene TRBV10-3 combines with J gene TRBJ1-5; D ambiguous. CDR3 size: 12 residues. Germline CDR1 ENHRY, CDR2 SYGVKD. Trimming left V 10 bases short and J 0 bases short, with 7 bases between. The CDR3: CATGDSNQPQHF. CDR3 in DNA: TGTGCCACCGGGGATAGCAATCAGCCCCAGCATTTT.